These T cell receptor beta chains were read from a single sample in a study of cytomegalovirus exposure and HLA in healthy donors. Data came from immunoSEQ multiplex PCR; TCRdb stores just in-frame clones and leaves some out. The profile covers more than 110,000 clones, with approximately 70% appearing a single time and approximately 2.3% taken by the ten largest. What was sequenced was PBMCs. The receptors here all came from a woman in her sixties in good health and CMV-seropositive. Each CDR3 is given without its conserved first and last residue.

CDR3: AIKPGTSGTVEQF
V: TRBV27
J: TRBJ2-1

CDR3: ASSSDRVADTQY
V: TRBV7-8
J: TRBJ2-3

CDR3: ASSPQGGRRDWF
V: TRBV18
J: TRBJ2-1

CDR3: ASSSSASGRAGDTQY
V: TRBV11-3
J: TRBJ2-3

CDR3: ASSEQINQPQH
V: TRBV18
J: TRBJ1-5

CDR3: ASSRRGARLNTEAF
V: TRBV5-1
J: TRBJ1-1

CDR3: ASRETGGRSPLH
V: TRBV2
J: TRBJ1-6

CDR3: ASSVQAGGRNTQY
V: TRBV9
J: TRBJ2-3

CDR3: ASSVADRIFSGNTIY
V: TRBV9
J: TRBJ1-3

CDR3: ASSFIGVNTEAF
V: TRBV19
J: TRBJ1-1

CDR3: ASTVTSGRTGELF
V: TRBV6-5
J: TRBJ2-2

CDR3: ASMIPGLNTEAF
V: TRBV19
J: TRBJ1-1

CDR3: ASSKHEGVTEAF
V: TRBV6-6
J: TRBJ1-1

CDR3: ASSQTGGRRTDTQY
V: TRBV19
J: TRBJ2-3

CDR3: ASRQRTSGNTDTQY
V: TRBV5-8
J: TRBJ2-3

CDR3: ASTPWRDISYEQY
V: TRBV7-9
J: TRBJ2-7

CDR3: ASRAGLASNEQF
V: TRBV28
J: TRBJ2-1

CDR3: ASSENGGGLPDTQY
V: TRBV25-1
J: TRBJ2-3

CDR3: AISEGQGYEQF
V: TRBV10-3
J: TRBJ2-1

CDR3: ASSPLPGQVNYGYT
V: TRBV4-1
J: TRBJ1-2

CDR3: ASSIEREWETQY
V: TRBV5-4
J: TRBJ2-5

CDR3: AIRASGSKDEQF
V: TRBV10-3
J: TRBJ2-1

CDR3: ASSLDLKGTDTQY
V: TRBV14
J: TRBJ2-3

CDR3: ASSLLRAGGSLLYEQY
V: TRBV5-1
J: TRBJ2-7

CDR3: ASSLGSGLYNEQF
V: TRBV5-1
J: TRBJ2-1

CDR3: ASSQGGLGTYEQY
V: TRBV18
J: TRBJ2-7

CDR3: ASRDRLINTEAF
V: TRBV2
J: TRBJ1-1

CDR3: ASSRGLGTYNEQF
V: TRBV5-1
J: TRBJ2-1

CDR3: ASSPTSGKGETQY
V: TRBV5-1
J: TRBJ2-5

CDR3: ASSSSGRGGTRETQY
V: TRBV5-4
J: TRBJ2-5

CDR3: ASSGHQGAQSPLH
V: TRBV5-6
J: TRBJ1-6

CDR3: ASSSTGGGGANVLT
V: TRBV5-6
J: TRBJ2-6

CDR3: ASSTQGAADTQY
V: TRBV18
J: TRBJ2-3

CDR3: ASTRDSPYEQY
V: TRBV7-9
J: TRBJ2-7

CDR3: ASSILTGFSPQH
V: TRBV19
J: TRBJ1-5

CDR3: ASRIPGQGNQPQH
V: TRBV28
J: TRBJ1-5

CDR3: ASSRGLTDTQY
V: TRBV6-5
J: TRBJ2-3

CDR3: ASSQGVANTGELF
V: TRBV4-1
J: TRBJ2-2

CDR3: ASSLGGLKYQETQY
V: TRBV5-6
J: TRBJ2-5

CDR3: ASSQDRGRYGYT
V: TRBV14
J: TRBJ1-2

CDR3: ASSLAEAAGVTEAF
V: TRBV5-1
J: TRBJ1-1

CDR3: ASSYGQAFGYT
V: TRBV7-6
J: TRBJ1-2